This is a list of T cell receptor beta chains from one sample in a study of post-analysis software for immune sequencing data. In TCRdb, the PCR reads were re-called with MiXCR into one record per CDR3 protein. The profile shows about 430,000 distinct CDR3 sequences, 35% to 45% of them singletons. The sample consisted of blood. Source of these receptors: a girl aged 2-9 years with multiple sclerosis. Both conserved end residues are part of each CDR3. Fields, in order: J gene, clone size, D gene, V gene, CDR3 DNA, CDR3 protein. The D gene is left open where the match is weak. For some rows the clone size is stated as once, few or many, or as a class when expanded; others skip it.

TRBJ2-7,few,TRBD2,TRBV27,TGTGCCAGCACCCGGACTAGCGGGAACGAGCAGTACTTC,CASTRTSGNEQYF
TRBJ1-1,few,NA,TRBV6-4,TGTGCCAGCAGGCAGACAGTTAACACTGAAGCTTTCTTT,CASRQTVNTEAFF
TRBJ2-1,few,NA,TRBV28,TGTGCCAGCAGCATATTTGAGGCTTACAATGAGCAGTTCTTC,CASSIFEAYNEQFF
TRBJ2-7,many,TRBD2,TRBV6-5,TGTGCCAGCAGTTACTCGTCGGTGTTAGCGGGGACCTCCTACGAGCAGTACTTC,CASSYSSVLAGTSYEQYF
TRBJ2-1,many,NA,TRBV4-3,TGCGCCAGCAGCCTAGGGGGAGAGTCCTACAATGAGCAGTTCTTC,CASSLGGESYNEQFF
TRBJ2-4,NA,NA,TRBV21-1,TGTGCCAGCAGCTTTGGACTAGCGGGAGGGTCTCCTAGGATTCAGTACTTC,CASSFGLAGGSPRIQYF
TRBJ1-1,NA,NA,TRBV7-3,TGTGCCAGCAGCTTATATGAATCCTCGGAAGCTTTCTTT,CASSLYESSEAFF
TRBJ1-6,NA,NA,TRBV27,TGTGCCAGCAGTTTAATCAACCCAAGCTCCTATAATTCACCCCTCCACTTT,CASSLINPSSYNSPLHF
TRBJ2-7,NA,NA,TRBV5-6,TGTGCCAGCAGCGTGGGTCTGGGGACCTACGAGCAGTACTTC,CASSVGLGTYEQYF
TRBJ1-2,few,NA,TRBV7-9,TGTGCCAGCAGCCAACCGGGGTTGAGGGGCTACACCTTC,CASSQPGLRGYTF
TRBJ1-2,NA,NA,TRBV7-2,TGTGCCAGCAGCTGGGAGGATCTACGAAGCGGCTACACCTTC,CASSWEDLRSGYTF
TRBJ2-7,once,NA,TRBV6-5,TGTGCCAGCAGTTCCCCGCCGGACGGAGCCTACGAGCAGTACTTC,CASSSPPDGAYEQYF
TRBJ2-1,few,TRBD1,TRBV28,TGTGCCAGCATTCCAGGGGGACAGGGGATGCGCTCCTACAATGAGCAGTTCTTC,CASIPGGQGMRSYNEQFF
TRBJ2-7,NA,NA,TRBV20-1,TGCAGTGCTGATTACCTAGCGCTCGAGTACTTC,CSADYLALEYF
TRBJ2-1,NA,NA,TRBV14,TGTGCCAGCAGCCAAGTCGCCTCCTTGGGGGGTGAGCAGTTCTTC,CASSQVASLGGEQFF
TRBJ2-3,NA,TRBD2,TRBV11-1,TGTGCCAGCGGCTTAGCGGGGGACTCGACGCAGTATTTT,CASGLAGDSTQYF
TRBJ2-7,NA,NA,TRBV20-1,TGCAGTGCTAGAGACTCGGGGGGCAAGATTTACGAGCAGTACTTC,CSARDSGGKIYEQYF